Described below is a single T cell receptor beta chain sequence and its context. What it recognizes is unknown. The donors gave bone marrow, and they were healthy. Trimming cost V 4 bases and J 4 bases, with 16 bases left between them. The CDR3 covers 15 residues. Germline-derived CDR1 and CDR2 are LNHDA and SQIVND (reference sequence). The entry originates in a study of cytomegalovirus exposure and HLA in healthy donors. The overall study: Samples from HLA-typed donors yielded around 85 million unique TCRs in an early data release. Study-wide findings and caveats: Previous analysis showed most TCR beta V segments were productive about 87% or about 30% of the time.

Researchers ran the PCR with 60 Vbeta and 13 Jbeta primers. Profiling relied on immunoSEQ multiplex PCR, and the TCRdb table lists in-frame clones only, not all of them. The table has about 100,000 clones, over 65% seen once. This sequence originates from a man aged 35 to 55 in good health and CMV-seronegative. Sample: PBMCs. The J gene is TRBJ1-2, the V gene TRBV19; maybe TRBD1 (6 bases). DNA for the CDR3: TGTGCCAGTAGTAATCGGGCCGAAGGGGGCTATGGCTACACCTTC. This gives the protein CASSNRAEGGYGYTF.